This note documents a single T cell receptor (beta chain) sequence. The sample is drawn from a study of blood T cell repertoires in COVID-19. Study context: Whether acute or convalescent, the COVID-19 samples came from the United States, Italy and Spain. T cells, B-cell-depleted T cells, or PBMCs provided the cDNA or gDNA that served as material.

The V and J ends lost 5 bases and 3 bases, in that order; junction bases with no gene match: 9. This CDR3 spans 16 amino acids. Germline V gene data show CDR1 as MDHEN and CDR2 as SYDVKM. As originally analysed: Estimates of nucleated cell counts were drawn from the amplification of reference gene primers. TCRdb keeps only in-frame clones here, not all; method: immunoSEQ multiplex PCR. V and J calls and clone size come straight from that table; D and trimming were deduced from the DNA. The sample comprises over 200,000 clones, less than 90% of which are singletons, and 0.65% to 0.85% rests with the top ten.

Sample: peripheral blood. This sequence originates from a man aged 35 to 55 with acute or convalescent COVID-19. The chain combines TRBV28 with TRBJ1-5; 8 positions agree with TRBD1. CDR3 sequence reads: CASSAPGQGFNQPQHF. The DNA of the CDR3 is TGTGCCAGCAGTGCTCCCGGACAGGGATTCAATCAGCCCCAGCATTTT.